This T cell receptor beta chain was retrieved from a study of shared clonotypes between healthy human individuals. At the level of the study: A donor's plate count was three for CD4 naive and three for CD4 memory; CD8 naive had two and CD8 memory one.

Generated by immunoSEQ multiplex PCR, the TCRdb table keeps only in-frame clones and is missing some. Among over a million clones listed, more than 95% were seen once. CD45RA-negative memory and CD45RA+ naive subsets were split from the CD4+ cells. V lost 5 bases and J lost 7, with 20 bases in between. The CDR3 totals 15 residues. The germline gives CDR1 SEHNR, CDR2 FQNEAQ (reference sequence). Findings and caveats of the study: A small donor pool kept down the genetic and exposure-history diversity that was represented.

As for this clone: Its antigen is not identified.

This clonotype was obtained from a man younger than 45 in good health. V gene TRBV7-9 combines with J gene TRBJ1-1, with D unclear. Material: naive CD4+ T cells sorted from blood. As to subset: CD45RA+ positively selected. The CDR3 loop is CASSPTGIGTGEAFF. DNA for the CDR3: TGTGCCAGCAGCCCCACGGGGATCGGAACGGGTGAAGCTTTCTTT.